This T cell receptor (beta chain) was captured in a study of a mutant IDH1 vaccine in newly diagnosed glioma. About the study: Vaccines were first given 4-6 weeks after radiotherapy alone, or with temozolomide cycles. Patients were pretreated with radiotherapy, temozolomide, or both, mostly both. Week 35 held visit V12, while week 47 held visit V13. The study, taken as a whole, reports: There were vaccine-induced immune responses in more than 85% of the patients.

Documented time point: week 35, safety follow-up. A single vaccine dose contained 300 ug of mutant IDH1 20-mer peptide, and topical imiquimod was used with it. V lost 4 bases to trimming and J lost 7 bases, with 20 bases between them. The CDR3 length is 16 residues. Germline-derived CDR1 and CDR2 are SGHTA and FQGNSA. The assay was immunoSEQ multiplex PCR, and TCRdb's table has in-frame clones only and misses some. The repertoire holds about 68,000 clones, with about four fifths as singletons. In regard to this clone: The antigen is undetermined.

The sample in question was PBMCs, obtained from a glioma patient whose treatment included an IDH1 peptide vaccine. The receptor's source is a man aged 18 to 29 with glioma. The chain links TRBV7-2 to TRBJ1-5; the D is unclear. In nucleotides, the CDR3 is TGTGCCAGCAGCTCGTCCCATCCCCGGAGCGGACAGCCCCAGCATTTT. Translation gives CASSSSHPRSGQPQHF.